This T cell receptor (beta chain) was retrieved from a study of control samples from healthy donors and cancer patients. V lost 3 bases and J lost 5, with 13 bases in between. In germline, CDR1 is SNHLY, CDR2 FYNNEI. This CDR3 has 14 residues. Data came from immunoSEQ multiplex PCR; TCRdb stores just in-frame clones and leaves some out. Here the sample spans more than 45,000 clones, 75% to 95% being singletons. This TCR came from a man aged 30-40 years with colorectal cancer. What was sequenced was PBMCs. The chain is built from TRBV2 and TRBJ1-1; D uncertain. The CDR3 nucleotides read TGTGCCAGCAGTGATCTGGGGTCTGGAACTGAAGCTTTCTTT. Its translation: CASSDLGSGTEAFF.